This TCR beta chain was captured in a study of cytomegalovirus exposure and HLA in healthy donors. Broader study findings: Three of the chains that were CMV-associated were confirmed in vitro to be specific for CMV antigens.

Here immunoSEQ multiplex PCR was the method, and the copy in TCRdb shows in-frame clones only, minus some. The sample holds around 240,000 clones, about 90% seen once. Regarding this clone: Antigen: not known.

This clonotype was sampled from a young woman in good health and CMV-seronegative. The sample was PBMCs.

The CDR3 nucleotides are TGTGCCAGCAGCTACCGACAGGGGTACACCAATGAGCAGTTCTTC. Its translation is CASSYRQGYTNEQFF. The rearrangement links TRBV5-4 to TRBJ2-1; 8 positions match TRBD1. Germline values: CDR1 SGHNT, CDR2 YYREEE (reference sequence). V trimming: 3 bases; J trimming: 6 bases; junction bases outside the gene matches: 8. The CDR3 spans 15 residues.